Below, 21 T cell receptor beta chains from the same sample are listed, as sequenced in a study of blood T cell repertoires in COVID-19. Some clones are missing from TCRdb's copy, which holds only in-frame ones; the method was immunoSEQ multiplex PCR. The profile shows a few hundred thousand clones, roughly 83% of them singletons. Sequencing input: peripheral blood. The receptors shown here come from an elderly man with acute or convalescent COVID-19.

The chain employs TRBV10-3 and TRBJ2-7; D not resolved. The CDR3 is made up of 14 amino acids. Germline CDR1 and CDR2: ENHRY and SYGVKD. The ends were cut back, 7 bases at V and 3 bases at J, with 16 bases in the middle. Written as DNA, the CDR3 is TGTGCCATCAATTCGGTCCCCGGGTTCTACGAGCAGTACTTC. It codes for CAINSVPGFYEQYF.

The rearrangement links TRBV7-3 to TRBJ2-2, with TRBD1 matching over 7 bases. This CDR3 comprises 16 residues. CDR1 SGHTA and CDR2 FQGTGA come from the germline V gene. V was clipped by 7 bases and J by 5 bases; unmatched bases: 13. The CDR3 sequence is CASTSPDRAATGELFF. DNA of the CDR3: TGTGCCAGCACCTCCCCAGACAGGGCCGCAACCGGGGAGCTGTTTTTT.

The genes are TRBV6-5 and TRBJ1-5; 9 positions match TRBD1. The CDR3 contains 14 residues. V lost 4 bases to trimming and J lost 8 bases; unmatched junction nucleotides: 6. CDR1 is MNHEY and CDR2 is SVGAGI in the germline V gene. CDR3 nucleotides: TGTGCCAGCAGTTCCGGGACAGGGAACAAGCCCCAGCATTTT. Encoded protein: CASSSGTGNKPQHF.

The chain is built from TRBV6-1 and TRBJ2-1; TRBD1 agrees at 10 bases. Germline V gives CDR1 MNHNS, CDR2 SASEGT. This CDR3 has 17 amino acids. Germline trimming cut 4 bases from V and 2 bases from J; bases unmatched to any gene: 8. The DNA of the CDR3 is TGTGCCAGCAGTGGTATCCCCGGACAGGGGGCCTACAATGAGCAGTTCTTC. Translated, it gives CASSGIPGQGAYNEQFF.

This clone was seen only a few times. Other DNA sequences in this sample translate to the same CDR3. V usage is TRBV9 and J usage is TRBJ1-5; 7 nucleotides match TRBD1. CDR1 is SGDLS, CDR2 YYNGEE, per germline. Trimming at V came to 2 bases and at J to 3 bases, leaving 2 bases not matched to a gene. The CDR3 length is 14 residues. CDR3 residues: CASSVGTVNQPQHF. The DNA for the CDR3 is TGTGCCAGCAGCGTCGGGACAGTCAATCAGCCCCAGCATTTT.

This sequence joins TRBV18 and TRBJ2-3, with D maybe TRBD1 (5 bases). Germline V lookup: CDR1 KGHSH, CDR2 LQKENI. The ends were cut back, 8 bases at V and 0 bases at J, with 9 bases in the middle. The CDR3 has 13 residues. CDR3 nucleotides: TGTGCCAGCAAGGGGCAGAGCACAGATACGCAGTATTTT. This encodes CASKGQSTDTQYF.

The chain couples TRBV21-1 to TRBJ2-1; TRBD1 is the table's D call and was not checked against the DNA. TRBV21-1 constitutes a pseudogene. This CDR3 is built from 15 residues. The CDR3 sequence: CATYPGQAFGNEQFF. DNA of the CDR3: TGTGCCACCTACCCGGGACAGGCTTTCGGAAATGAGCAGTTCTTC.

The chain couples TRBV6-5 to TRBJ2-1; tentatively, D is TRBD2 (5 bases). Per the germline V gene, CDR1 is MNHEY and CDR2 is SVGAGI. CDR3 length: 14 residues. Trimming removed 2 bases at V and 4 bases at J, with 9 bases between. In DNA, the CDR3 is TGTGCCAGCAGTTACAGCCGGGGTTACAATGAGCAGTTCTTC. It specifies CASSYSRGYNEQFF.

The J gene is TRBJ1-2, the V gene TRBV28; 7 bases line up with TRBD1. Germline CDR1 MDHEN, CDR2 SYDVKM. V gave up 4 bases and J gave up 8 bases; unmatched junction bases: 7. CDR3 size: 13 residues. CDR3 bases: TGTGCCAGCAGTTCTGACAGGGCGGGAGGCTACACCTTC. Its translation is CASSSDRAGGYTF.

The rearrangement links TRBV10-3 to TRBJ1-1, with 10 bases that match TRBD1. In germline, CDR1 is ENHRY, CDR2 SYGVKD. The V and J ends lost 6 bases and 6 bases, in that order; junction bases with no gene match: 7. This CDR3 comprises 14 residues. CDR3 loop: CAIREGQGGPEAFF. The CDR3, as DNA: TGTGCCATCAGAGAAGGACAGGGGGGCCCTGAAGCTTTCTTT.

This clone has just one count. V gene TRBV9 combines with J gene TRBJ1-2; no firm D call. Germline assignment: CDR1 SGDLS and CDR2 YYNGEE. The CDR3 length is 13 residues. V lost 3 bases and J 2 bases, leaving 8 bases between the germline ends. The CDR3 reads CASSALGNYGYTF. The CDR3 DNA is TGTGCCAGCAGCGCCCTAGGAAACTATGGCTACACCTTC.

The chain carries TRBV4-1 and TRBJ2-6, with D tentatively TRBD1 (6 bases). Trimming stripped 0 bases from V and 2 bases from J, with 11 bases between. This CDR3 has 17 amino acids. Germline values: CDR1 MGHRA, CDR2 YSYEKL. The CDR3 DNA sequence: TGCGCCAGCAGCCAAGATCAGGGGTCGGCTGGGGCCAACGTCCTGACTTTC. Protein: CASSQDQGSAGANVLTF.

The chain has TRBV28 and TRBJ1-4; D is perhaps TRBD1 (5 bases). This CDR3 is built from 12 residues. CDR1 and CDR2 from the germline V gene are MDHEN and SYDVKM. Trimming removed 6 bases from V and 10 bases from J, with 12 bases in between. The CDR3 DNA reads TGTGCCAGCAGCCGGGACTTTCGAAAACTGTTTTTT. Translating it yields CASSRDFRKLFF.

The CDR3 protein is CASSPGLAEPYNEQFF. The CDR3, as DNA: TGCGCCAGCAGCCCTGGACTAGCGGAACCCTACAATGAGCAGTTCTTC. The rearrangement links TRBV5-1 to TRBJ2-1; 10 nucleotides agree with TRBD2. In germline, CDR1 is SGHRS, CDR2 YFSETQ. The CDR3 loop spans 16 amino acids. V lost 4 bases to trimming and J lost 2 bases; unmatched junction nucleotides: 6. The full variable domain, completed using reference TRBV5-1 and TRBJ2-1, is KAGVTQTPRYLIKTRGQQVTLSCSPISGHRSVSWYQQTPGQGLQFLFEYFSETQRNKGNFPGRFSGRQFSNSRSEMNVSTLELGDSALYLCASSPGLAEPYNEQFFGPGTRLTVL.

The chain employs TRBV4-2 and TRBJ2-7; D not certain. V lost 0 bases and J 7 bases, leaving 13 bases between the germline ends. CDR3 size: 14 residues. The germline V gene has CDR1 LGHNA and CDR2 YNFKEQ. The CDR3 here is CASSQDRLVGEQYF. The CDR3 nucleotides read TGTGCCAGCAGCCAAGATCGACTGGTTGGGGAGCAGTACTTC.

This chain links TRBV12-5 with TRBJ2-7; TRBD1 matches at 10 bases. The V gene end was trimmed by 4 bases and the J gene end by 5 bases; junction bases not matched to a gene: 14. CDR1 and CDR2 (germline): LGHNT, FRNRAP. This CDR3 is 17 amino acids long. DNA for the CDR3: TGTGCTAGTGGTTCCCACCCCGACAGGGGGCTGTTGAACGAGCAGTACTTC. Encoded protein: CASGSHPDRGLLNEQYF.

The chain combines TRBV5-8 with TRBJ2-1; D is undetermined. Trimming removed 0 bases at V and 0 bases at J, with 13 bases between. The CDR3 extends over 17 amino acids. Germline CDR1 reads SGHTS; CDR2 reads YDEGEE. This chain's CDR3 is CASSLAQYLSSYNEQFF. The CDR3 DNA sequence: TGTGCCAGCAGCTTGGCACAGTACCTGAGCTCCTACAATGAGCAGTTCTTC. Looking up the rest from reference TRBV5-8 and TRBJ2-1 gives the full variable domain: EAGVTQSPTHLIKTRGQQATLRCSPISGHTSVYWYQQALGLGLQFLLWYDEGEERNRGNFPPRFSGRQFPNYSSELNVNALELEDSALYLCASSLAQYLSSYNEQFFGPGTRLTVL.

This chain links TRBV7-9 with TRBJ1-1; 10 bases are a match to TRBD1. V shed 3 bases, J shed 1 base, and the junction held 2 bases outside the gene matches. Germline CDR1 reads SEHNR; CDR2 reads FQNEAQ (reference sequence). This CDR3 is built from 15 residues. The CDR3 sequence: CASSFGQGGNTEAFF. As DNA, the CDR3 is TGTGCCAGCAGCTTCGGACAGGGGGGGAACACTGAAGCTTTCTTT.

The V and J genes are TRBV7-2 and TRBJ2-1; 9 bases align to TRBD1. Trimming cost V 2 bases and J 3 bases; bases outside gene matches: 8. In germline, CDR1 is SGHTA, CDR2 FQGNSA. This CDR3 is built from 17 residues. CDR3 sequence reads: CASSLHGTGYGYNEQFF. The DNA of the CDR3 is TGTGCCAGCAGCTTACATGGGACAGGGTATGGCTACAATGAGCAGTTCTTC.

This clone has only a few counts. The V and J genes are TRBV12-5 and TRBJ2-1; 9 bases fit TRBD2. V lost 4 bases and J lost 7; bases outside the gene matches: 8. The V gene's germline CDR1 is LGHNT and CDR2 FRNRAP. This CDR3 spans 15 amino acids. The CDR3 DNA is TGTGCTAGTGGTTCCGGGACTAGCTTGTCGAATGAGCAGTTCTTC. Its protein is CASGSGTSLSNEQFF. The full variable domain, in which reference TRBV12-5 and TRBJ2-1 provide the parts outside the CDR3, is DARVTQTPRHKVTEMGQEVTMRCQPILGHNTVFWYRQTMMQGLELLAYFRNRAPLDDSGMPKDRFSAEMPDATLATLKIQPSEPRDSAVYFCASGSGTSLSNEQFFGPGTRLTVL.

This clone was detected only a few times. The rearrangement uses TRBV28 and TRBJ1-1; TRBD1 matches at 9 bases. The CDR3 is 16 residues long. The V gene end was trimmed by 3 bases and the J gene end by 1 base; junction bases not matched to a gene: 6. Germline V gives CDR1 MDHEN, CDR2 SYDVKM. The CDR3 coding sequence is TGTGCCAGCAGTTTCGGACAGGGGCCCCGGAACACTGAAGCTTTCTTT. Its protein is CASSFGQGPRNTEAFF. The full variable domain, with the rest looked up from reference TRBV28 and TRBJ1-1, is DVKVTQSSRYLVKRTGEKVFLECVQDMDHENMFWYRQDPGLGLRLIYFSYDVKMKEKGDIPEGYSVSREKKERFSLILESASTNQTSMYLCASSFGQGPRNTEAFFGQGTRLTVV.